This is a list of T cell receptor beta chains from one sample in a study of CD8 T cells in ankylosing spondylitis. TCRdb reprocessed the 5' RACE reads via MiXCR and lists one record per CDR3 protein. This repertoire shows fewer than 450,000 distinct CDR3 sequences, roughly 18% found once; its top ten account for just over 1%. Source material: blood, either unsorted or a sorted T cell fraction (not recorded which). All receptors derive from a male donor with ankylosing spondylitis. Both conserved end residues are part of each CDR3. Fields, in order: J gene, V gene, clone size, D gene, CDR3 protein, CDR3 DNA. The D gene is left open where the match is weak. Clone size is given for some rows only: seen once, a few or many times, or a class if the clone is expanded.

TRBJ1-5 | TRBV7-2 | many | . | CASSLGAGSNQPQHF | TGTGCCAGCAGCTTAGGGGCGGGTAGCAATCAGCCCCAGCATTTT
TRBJ1-1 | TRBV5-1 | few | . | CASSLTPSEGVEAFF | TGCGCCAGCAGCTTAACTCCTTCCGAGGGCGTTGAAGCTTTCTTT
TRBJ2-1 | TRBV6-2/TRBV6-3 | many | . | CASSQKGLQFF | TGTGCCAGCAGTCAGAAAGGCTTGCAGTTCTTC
TRBJ2-7 | TRBV5-1 | few | . | CASRPTVENYEQYF | TGCGCCAGCAGGCCGACAGTGGAGAACTACGAGCAGTACTTC
TRBJ2-7 | TRBV10-3 | . | TRBD1 | CATASTGAYEQYF | TGTGCCACCGCAAGTACAGGGGCCTACGAGCAGTACTTC
TRBJ1-4 | TRBV9 | many | TRBD1 | CASSPRTGDTNEKLFF | TGTGCCAGCAGCCCGAGGACAGGGGATACTAATGAAAAACTGTTTTTT
TRBJ1-1 | TRBV7-9 | . | TRBD1 | CASSFPTGGQLDTEAFF | TGTGCCAGCAGCTTCCCGACAGGGGGCCAGTTGGACACTGAAGCTTTCTTT
TRBJ2-7 | TRBV28 | . | TRBD2 | CASGYRGGEQYF | TGTGCCAGCGGATATCGCGGGGGCGAGCAGTACTTC
TRBJ2-1 | TRBV20-1 | . | . | CSARRSGRTGNEQFF | TGCAGTGCTAGACGGTCGGGCCGGACGGGTAATGAGCAGTTCTTC
TRBJ2-2 | TRBV7-2 | few | . | CASSSLTGTLGELFF | TGTGCCAGCAGCTCCCTGACAGGGACTTTAGGGGAGCTGTTTTTT
TRBJ2-1 | TRBV5-1 | few | TRBD2 | CASSLRGGAPNEQFF | TGCGCCAGCAGCTTGCGGGGGGGAGCCCCCAATGAGCAGTTCTTC
TRBJ2-5 | TRBV20-1 | few | TRBD1 | CSASHRGLETQYF | TGCAGTGCTTCCCACAGGGGGCTTGAGACCCAGTACTTC
TRBJ1-2 | TRBV5-1 | few | . | CASSASWGYTF | TGCGCCAGCAGCGCTAGTTGGGGCTACACCTTC
TRBJ2-7 | TRBV20-1 | . | TRBD2 | CSAPDHHKSGSLYEQYF | TGCAGTGCTCCCGACCATCATAAAAGCGGGAGTCTCTACGAGCAGTACTTC
TRBJ2-7 | TRBV7-2 | few | TRBD2 | CASSLAGVGEQYF | TGTGCCAGCAGCTTGGCGGGAGTGGGGGAGCAGTACTTC
TRBJ1-3 | TRBV5-5 | few | TRBD1 | CASSKTGTGISGNTIYF | TGTGCCAGCAGCAAAACCGGGACAGGGATTAGTGGAAACACCATATATTTT
TRBJ2-1 | TRBV20-1 | . | TRBD2 | CSARTSGRFYNEQFF | TGCAGTGCCCGAACGAGCGGGAGGTTCTACAATGAGCAGTTCTTC
TRBJ2-1 | TRBV5-1 | . | . | CASSLTPGGYYNEQFF | TGCGCCAGCAGCTTGACCCCCGGGGGTTACTACAATGAGCAGTTCTTC
TRBJ1-1 | TRBV15 | . | . | CATSRDMGSNTEAFF | TGTGCCACCAGCAGAGATATGGGATCGAACACTGAAGCTTTCTTT
TRBJ2-1 | TRBV4-3 | . | . | CASSQGAGTSKINEQFF | TGCGCCAGCAGCCAAGGAGCCGGTACTAGCAAAATCAATGAGCAGTTCTTC
TRBJ1-3 | TRBV12-3/TRBV12-4 | . | TRBD1 | CASTPPHGQGLNTIYF | TGTGCCAGCACCCCCCCCCACGGACAGGGCCTAAACACCATATATTTT
TRBJ2-1 | TRBV18 | many | . | CASSPGTYNEQFF | TGCGCCAGCAGCCCGGGGACGTACAATGAGCAGTTCTTC
TRBJ1-4 | TRBV4-1 | . | . | CASSQLDRTTNEKLFF | TGCGCCAGCAGCCAGCTAGACCGGACAACTAATGAAAAACTGTTTTTT
TRBJ2-7 | TRBV5-1 | . | TRBD2 | CASSASGSEYEQYF | TGCGCCAGCAGCGCTAGCGGGAGTGAGTACGAGCAGTACTTC
TRBJ1-1 | TRBV6-5 | few | TRBD1 | CASSYGRGGWNTEAFF | TGTGCCAGCAGTTACGGCAGGGGGGGATGGAACACTGAAGCTTTCTTT
TRBJ2-1 | TRBV6-2/TRBV6-3 | . | . | CASVAGTYNEQFF | TGTGCCAGCGTCGCGGGAACCTACAATGAGCAGTTCTTC
TRBJ2-5 | TRBV27 | few | . | CASSLRDQETQYF | TGTGCCAGCAGTTTAAGGGACCAAGAGACCCAGTACTTC
TRBJ2-7 | TRBV9 | . | . | CASSASGDDEQYF | TGTGCCAGCAGCGCATCGGGGGACGACGAGCAGTACTTC
TRBJ2-5 | TRBV6-1 | few | TRBD1 | CASSPTGGEGETQYF | TGTGCCAGCAGTCCAACAGGGGGCGAAGGGGAGACCCAGTACTTC